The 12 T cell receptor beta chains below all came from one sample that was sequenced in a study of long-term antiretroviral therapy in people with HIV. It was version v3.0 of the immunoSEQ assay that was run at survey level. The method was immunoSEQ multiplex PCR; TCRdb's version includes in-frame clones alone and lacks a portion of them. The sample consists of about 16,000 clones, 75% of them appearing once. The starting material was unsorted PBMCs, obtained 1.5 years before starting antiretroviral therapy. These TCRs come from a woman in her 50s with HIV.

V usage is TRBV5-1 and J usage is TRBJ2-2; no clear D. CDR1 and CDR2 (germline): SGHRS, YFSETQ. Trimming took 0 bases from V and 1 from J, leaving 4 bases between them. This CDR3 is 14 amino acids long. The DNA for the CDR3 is TGCGCCAGCAGCTTGGAGGGGAACACCGGGGAGCTGTTTTTT. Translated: CASSLEGNTGELFF.

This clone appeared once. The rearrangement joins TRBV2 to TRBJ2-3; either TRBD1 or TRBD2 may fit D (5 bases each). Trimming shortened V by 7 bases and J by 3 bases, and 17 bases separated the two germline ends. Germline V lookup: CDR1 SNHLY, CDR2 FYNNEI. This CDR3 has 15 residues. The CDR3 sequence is CASTSNPGRTDTQYF. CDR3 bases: TGTGCCAGCACTAGTAACCCGGGACGGACAGATACGCAGTATTTT.

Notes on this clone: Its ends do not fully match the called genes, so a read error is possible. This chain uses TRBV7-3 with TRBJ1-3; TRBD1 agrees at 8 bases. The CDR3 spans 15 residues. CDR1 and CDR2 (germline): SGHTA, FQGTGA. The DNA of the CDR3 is TGTGCCAGCAGCCTAACAGGGGGCTCTGGAAACACCATATATTTT. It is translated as CASSLTGGSGNTIYF.

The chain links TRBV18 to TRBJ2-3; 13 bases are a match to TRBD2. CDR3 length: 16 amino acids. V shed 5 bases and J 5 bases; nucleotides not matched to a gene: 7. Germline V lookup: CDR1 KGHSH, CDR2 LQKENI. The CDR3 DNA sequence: TGTGCCAGCTCATCGACTAGCGGGGGGCTTGGAGATACGCAGTATTTT. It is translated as CASSSTSGGLGDTQYF.

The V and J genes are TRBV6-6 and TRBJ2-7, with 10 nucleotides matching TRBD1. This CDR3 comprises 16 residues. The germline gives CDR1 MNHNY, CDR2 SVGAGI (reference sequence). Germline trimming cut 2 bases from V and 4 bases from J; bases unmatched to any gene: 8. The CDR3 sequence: CASSYPGTGVMYEQYF. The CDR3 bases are TGTGCCAGCAGTTACCCCGGGACAGGGGTTATGTACGAGCAGTACTTC.

The CDR3 DNA is TGCGCCAGCAGCTACAGCGGAAACACAGATACGCAGTATTTT. Amino acid sequence: CASSYSGNTDTQYF. The chain joins TRBV4-1 to TRBJ2-3, with D tentatively TRBD2 (5 bases). V was pared by 5 bases and J by 2 bases, with 11 bases between. The germline V gene has CDR1 MGHRA and CDR2 YSYEKL. The CDR3 extends over 14 amino acids.

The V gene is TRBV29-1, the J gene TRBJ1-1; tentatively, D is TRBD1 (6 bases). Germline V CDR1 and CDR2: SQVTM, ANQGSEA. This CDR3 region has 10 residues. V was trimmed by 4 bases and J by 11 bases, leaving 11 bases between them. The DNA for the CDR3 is TGCAGCGTTGTAGGGGGAGGGGCTTTCTTT. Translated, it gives CSVVGGGAFF. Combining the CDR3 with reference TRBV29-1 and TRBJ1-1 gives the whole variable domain SAVISQKPSRDICQRGTSLTIQCQVDSQVTMMFWYRQQPGQSLTLIATANQGSEATYESGFVIDKFPISRPNLTFSTLTVSNMSPEDSSIYLCSVVGGGAFFGQGTRLTVV.

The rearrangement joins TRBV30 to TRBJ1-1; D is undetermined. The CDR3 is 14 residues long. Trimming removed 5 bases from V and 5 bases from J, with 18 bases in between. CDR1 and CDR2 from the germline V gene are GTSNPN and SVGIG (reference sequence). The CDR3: CAWSERTATTEAFF. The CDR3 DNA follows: TGTGCCTGGTCGGAGCGGACGGCAACTACTGAAGCTTTCTTT.

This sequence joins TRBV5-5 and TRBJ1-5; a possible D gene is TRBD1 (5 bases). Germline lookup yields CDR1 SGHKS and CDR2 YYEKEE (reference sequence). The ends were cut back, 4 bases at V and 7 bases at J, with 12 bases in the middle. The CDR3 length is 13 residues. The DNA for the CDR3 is TGTGCCAGCAGCATAGGTGGGGACCAGCCCCAGCATTTT. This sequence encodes CASSIGGDQPQHF. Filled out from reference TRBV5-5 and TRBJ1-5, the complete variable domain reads DAGVTQSPTHLIKTRGQQVTLRCSPISGHKSVSWYQQVLGQGPQFIFQYYEKEERGRGNFPDRFSARQFPNYSSELNVNALLLGDSALYLCASSIGGDQPQHFGDGTRLSIL.

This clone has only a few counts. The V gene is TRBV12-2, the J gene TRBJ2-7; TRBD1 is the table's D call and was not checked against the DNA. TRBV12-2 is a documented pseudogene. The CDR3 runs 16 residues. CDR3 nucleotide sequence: TGTGCAAGTCGCTTAGCGCCTTTATTTTCGGACACCGAGCAGTACGTC. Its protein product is CASRLAPLFSDTEQYV.

In DNA, the CDR3 is TGTGCCTGGGTCAGGGATGGAAACACCATATATTTT. Its protein is CAWVRDGNTIYF. The chain recombines TRBV30 with TRBJ1-3; the D gene is possibly TRBD1 (5 bases). Trimming removed 5 bases at V and 3 bases at J, with 8 bases between. Per the germline V gene, CDR1 is GTSNPN and CDR2 is SVGIG (reference sequence). The CDR3 length is 12 residues.

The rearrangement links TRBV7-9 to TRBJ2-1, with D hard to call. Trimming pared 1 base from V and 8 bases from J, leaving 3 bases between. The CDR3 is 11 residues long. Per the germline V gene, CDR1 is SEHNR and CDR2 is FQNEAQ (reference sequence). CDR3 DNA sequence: TGTGCCAGCAGCTTAGGGGATGAGCAGTTCTTC. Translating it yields CASSLGDEQFF.